Each of the 27 T cell receptor beta chains below was sequenced from the same sample in a study of tumor-infiltrating lymphocytes in oesophageal squamous cell carcinoma. From the PCR reads, TCRdb called clonotypes with MiXCR, one entry per CDR3 protein. This sample has about 17,000 distinct CDR3 sequences, with 47% found just once. The specimen was normal esophageal tissue next to the tumor. These receptors originate from a female donor with esophageal squamous cell carcinoma.

The CDR3 loop is CALLAAGPSGGVEQYF. CDR3 nucleotide sequence: TGTGCCCTACTAGCTGCGGGACCCTCCGGGGGTGTCGAGCAGTACTTC. This chain connects TRBV11-3 to TRBJ2-5; the D gene is possibly TRBD2 (6 bases). The end of the DNA aligns better with TRBJ2-7, so the J call may be wrong. The V gene's germline CDR1 is SGHNT and CDR2 YENEEA. CDR3 length: 16 amino acids.

A word on this clonotype: The DNA is omitted, as the CDR3 cannot be located on it reliably, and the CDR3 follows TCRdb's listing. This sequence joins TRBV7-2 and TRBJ2-6; TRBD1, as called in the table, went unchecked against the DNA. Including both end residues, the CDR3 is 15 amino acids long. Per germline, CDR1 SGHTA and CDR2 FQGNSA. The CDR3 region is CASSLTADLRAVLRF.

The V gene is TRBV7-8, the J gene TRBJ2-7; 7 bases match TRBD2. The CDR3 extends over 13 amino acids. The germline CDR1 and CDR2 sequences are SGHVS and FQNEAQ. Unmatched junction bases numbered 8, after V lost 5 bases and J lost 7 bases. This CDR3 reads CASSVRLANEQYF. For the CDR3, the DNA is TGTGCCAGCAGCGTCCGACTAGCTAATGAGCAGTACTTC.

This clonotype was observed a handful of times. V is TRBV15 and J is TRBJ2-5; 12 nucleotides agree with TRBD2. V gave up 3 bases and J gave up 4 bases; unmatched junction bases: 0. Germline CDR1 and CDR2: LNHNV and YYDKDF (reference sequence). This CDR3 contains 14 residues. The CDR3 DNA sequence: TGTGCCACCAGCAGGGGACTAGCGGGAGAGACCCAGTACTTC. Its protein product is CATSRGLAGETQYF.

The chain carries TRBV12-3 or TRBV12-4 and TRBJ2-3, with a tentative D call TRBD1 (6 bases). The CDR3 has 16 amino acids. V shed 4 bases and J shed 2 bases, with 16 bases lying between them. Written as DNA, the CDR3 is TGTGCCAGCAGTTCTACAGGGCGCCCGTTCACAGATACGCAGTATTTT. Amino acids: CASSSTGRPFTDTQYF.

This clonotype was seen repeatedly, ten times or more. The rearrangement uses TRBV6-1 and TRBJ1-2, with D maybe TRBD1 (5 bases). The CDR3 sequence is 14 residues long. Trimming cost V 6 bases and J 6 bases, with 17 bases left between them. CDR1 MNHNS and CDR2 SASEGT come from the germline V gene. The CDR3: CASRTPGQNDGYTF. The CDR3 DNA follows: TGTGCCAGCAGGACCCCGGGGCAGAATGATGGCTACACCTTC.

In its sample, this clonotype is medium-sized. V usage is TRBV7-2 and J usage is TRBJ1-1, with D tentatively TRBD1 (5 bases). V lost 5 bases, J lost 5 bases, and 18 bases lay in between. The length of the CDR3 is 15 residues. In germline, CDR1 is SGHTA, CDR2 FQGNSA. CDR3 in DNA: TGTGCCAGCAGCCCCAGGACCAGACGGGGGACTGAAGCTTTCTTT. Encoded protein: CASSPRTRRGTEAFF.

The chain combines TRBV19 with TRBJ2-5; a weak D match, TRBD2 (6 bases). The DNA end is a closer match to TRBJ2-7, so the J assignment may be wrong. The germline V gene has CDR1 LNHDA and CDR2 SQIVND (reference sequence). CDR3 length: 15 residues. The CDR3 loop is CASSFFSGGIYEQYF. The CDR3 region has the DNA TGTGCCAGTAGTTTTTTCTCCGGGGGAATCTACGAGCAGTACTTC.

V gene TRBV7-3 combines with J gene TRBJ1-1; 8 bases fit TRBD1. V lost 5 bases to trimming and J lost 3 bases; unmatched junction nucleotides: 2. The CDR3 runs to 13 residues. The germline gives CDR1 SGHTA, CDR2 FQGTGA. Here the CDR3 reads CASSKQGDTEAFF. The CDR3 nucleotides read TGTGCCAGCAGCAAACAGGGGGACACTGAAGCTTTCTTT. The full variable domain, its missing parts supplied by reference TRBV7-3 and TRBJ1-1, is GAGVSQTPSNKVTEKGKYVELRCDPISGHTALYWYRQSLGQGPEFLIYFQGTGAADDSGLPNDRFFAVRPEGSVSTLKIQRTERGDSAVYLCASSKQGDTEAFFGQGTRLTVV.

This clonotype was seen a handful of times. This chain uses TRBV7-3 with TRBJ2-3, with TRBD2 identical over 8 bases. V shed 5 bases and J 4 bases; nucleotides not matched to a gene: 8. Germline V CDR1 and CDR2: SGHTA, FQGTGA. The CDR3 loop spans 15 amino acids. This CDR3 reads CASSPIAGWADTQYF. The CDR3, as DNA: TGTGCCAGCAGCCCAATAGCGGGGTGGGCAGATACGCAGTATTTT. The whole variable domain, filled in from reference TRBV7-3 and TRBJ2-3, reads GAGVSQTPSNKVTEKGKYVELRCDPISGHTALYWYRQSLGQGPEFLIYFQGTGAADDSGLPNDRFFAVRPEGSVSTLKIQRTERGDSAVYLCASSPIAGWADTQYFGPGTRLTVL.

The chain employs TRBV7-2 and TRBJ2-6; possibly TRBD1 for D (6 bases). This CDR3 is built from 16 residues. V dropped 5 bases and J dropped 2 bases, with 13 bases sitting between them. Germline-derived CDR1 and CDR2 are SGHTA and FQGNSA. In nucleotides, the CDR3 is TGTGCCAGCAGCACATACAGGGTAACTGGGGCCAACGTCCTGACTTTC. Amino acid sequence: CASSTYRVTGANVLTF. Full variable domain (outside the CDR3, taken from reference TRBV7-2 and TRBJ2-6): GAGVSQSPSNKVTEKGKDVELRCDPISGHTALYWYRQSLGQGLEFLIYFQGNSAPDKSGLPSDRFSAERTGGSVSTLTIQRTQQEDSAVYLCASSTYRVTGANVLTFGAGSRLTVL.

The rearrangement uses TRBV5-3 and TRBJ2-5; 10 bases align to TRBD2. With the DNA end fitting TRBJ2-1 better, the J assignment may be wrong. TRBV5-3 is an ORF, and what it does is uncertain. CDR3 length: 15 amino acids. The CDR3 here is CASSGGGTSPKEQFF. The CDR3 DNA follows: TGTGCCAGCAGCGGGGGGGGGACCAGCCCCAAGGAGCAGTTCTTC.

This clonotype was detected a few times. This chain joins TRBV7-6 and TRBJ2-5; D is ambiguous. The CDR3 is 12 amino acids. Germline V gene sequence: CDR1 SGHVS, CDR2 FNYEAQ. The V and J ends lost 0 bases and 8 bases respectively, with 7 bases between them. Here the CDR3 DNA reads TGTGCCAGCAGCTTAGCGCATGTCACCCAGTACTTC. Encoded protein: CASSLAHVTQYF. Filled out from reference TRBV7-6 and TRBJ2-5, the complete variable domain reads GAGVSQSPRYKVTKRGQDVALRCDPISGHVSLYWYRQALGQGPEFLTYFNYEAQQDKSGLPNDRFSAERPEGSISTLTIQRTEQRDSAMYRCASSLAHVTQYFGPGTRLLVL.

This chain connects TRBV12-3 or TRBV12-4 to TRBJ1-2; TRBD1 is a possible D gene (5 bases). Trimming cost V 2 bases and J 4 bases, with 11 bases left between them. The CDR3 is 14 residues long. In DNA form, the CDR3 reads TGTGCCAGCAGTTTAAAGGGGACTTTCTATGGCTACACCTTC. Amino acids: CASSLKGTFYGYTF.

About this clonotype itself: This is likely a read error, given that the CDR3 carries no conserved phenylalanine or tryptophan at its end. The limits of the CDR3 on the DNA are not certain, so only TCRdb's listed CDR3 is given. V gene TRBV11-2 combines with J gene TRBJ2-7; whether TRBD1, the table's D call, matches the DNA was not checked. In germline, CDR1 is SGHAT, CDR2 FQNNGV. With termini counted, the CDR3 has 17 amino acids. The CDR3 sequence: CASTPKQGDAYEQYFGS.

This clonotype was seen more than once but under ten times. The chain employs TRBV12-3 or TRBV12-4 and TRBJ2-5; TRBD2 is a possible D gene (6 bases). The ends were cut back, 7 bases at V and 1 base at J, with 16 bases in the middle. CDR3 length: 15 residues. CDR3 DNA sequence: TGTGCCAGCACCCAAGGGAGGACGGCCCAAGAGACCCAGTACTTC. It yields the protein CASTQGRTAQETQYF.

This sequence joins TRBV7-2 and TRBJ2-5; D gene unclear. The CDR3 has 15 residues. CDR1 is SGHTA, CDR2 FQGNSA, per germline. V was clipped by 1 base and J by 3 bases, with 12 bases between them. CDR3 in DNA: TGTGCCAGCAGCTTAGGAAAGGCCCGTAAAGAGACCCAGTACTTC. It translates to CASSLGKARKETQYF.

V gene TRBV6-1 combines with J gene TRBJ2-4, with D possibly matching TRBD2 (5 bases). TRBJ2-7 explains the end of the DNA better; the J call may be wrong. This CDR3 has 15 residues. Germline-derived CDR1 and CDR2 are MNHNS and SASEGT. The CDR3 DNA reads TGTGCCAGCAGTGAAGCGGCCCTGTCGGGGTACGAGCAGTACTTC. Translating gives CASSEAALSGYEQYF.

This clonotype has ten or more counts. The CDR3 loop is CASTPGQNYGYTF. CDR3 sequence (DNA): TGTGCCAGCACTCCGGGACAGAACTATGGCTACACCTTC. The chain is built from TRBV6-1 and TRBJ1-2, with TRBD1 matching 7 bases. CDR1 MNHNS and CDR2 SASEGT come from the germline V gene. There are 13 residues in the CDR3. Trimming at V came to 7 bases and at J to 2 bases, leaving 4 bases not matched to a gene.

By share of the sample, this clonotype is medium-sized. V is TRBV7-2 and J is TRBJ2-1; D is perhaps TRBD1 (6 bases). Trimming pared 5 bases from V and 0 bases from J, leaving 11 bases between. This CDR3 is built from 15 residues. CDR1 and CDR2 (germline): SGHTA, FQGNSA. This CDR3 reads CASSRDRSSYNEQFF. CDR3 bases: TGTGCCAGCAGCCGAGACAGGAGCTCCTACAATGAGCAGTTCTTC.

This clonotype occurred many times. A much larger clone sits a single nucleotide away, making a read error possible. V gene TRBV7-8 combines with J gene TRBJ2-7, with 7 positions matching TRBD2. Trimming took 1 base from V and 7 from J; bases not matched to a gene: 10. CDR1 SGHVS and CDR2 FQNEAQ come from the germline V gene. This CDR3 contains 15 residues. CDR3 coding DNA: TGTGCCAGCAGCTTAGTCGGGACTAACTACAATGAGCAGTACTTC. It is translated as CASSLVGTNYNEQYF. The full variable domain, its missing parts supplied by reference TRBV7-8 and TRBJ2-7, is GAGVSQSPRYKVAKRGQDVALRCDPISGHVSLFWYQQALGQGPEFLTYFQNEAQLDKSGLPSDRFFAERPEGSVSTLKIQRTQQEDSAVYLCASSLVGTNYNEQYFGPGTRLTVT.

This rearrangement joins TRBV7-3 to TRBJ2-7; a possible D gene is TRBD2 (6 bases). The ends were cut back, 6 bases at V and 2 bases at J, with 11 bases in the middle. The CDR3 spans 13 residues. Germline lookup yields CDR1 SGHTA and CDR2 FQGTGA. The CDR3 is CASSAGPAYEQYF. The CDR3 DNA reads as TGTGCCAGCAGTGCGGGACCCGCCTACGAGCAGTACTTC.

This clonotype was counted a few times. The chain combines TRBV9 with TRBJ2-3; tentatively, D is TRBD1 (6 bases). V lost 3 bases and J lost 5, with 16 bases in between. Germline V gene lookup returns CDR1 SGDLS and CDR2 YYNGEE. The length of the CDR3 is 15 residues. CDR3 in amino acids: CASSATGYPEDTQYF. The DNA of the CDR3 is TGTGCCAGCAGCGCCACAGGGTATCCGGAAGATACGCAGTATTTT.

The gene calls are TRBV12-5 and TRBJ2-3; TRBD1 agrees at 10 bases. The CDR3 runs 15 residues. Germline V lookup: CDR1 LGHNT, CDR2 FRNRAP. J was trimmed by 3 bases and V by 3 bases; bases with no gene match: 3. In nucleotides, the CDR3 is TGTGCTAGTGGTTTAGGGACAGGGGCAACAGATACGCAGTATTTT. This sequence encodes CASGLGTGATDTQYF.

This clonotype occurred a few times. The genes are TRBV6-6 and TRBJ2-7; D is undetermined. V was trimmed by 2 bases and J by 6 bases, leaving 8 bases between them. Germline CDR1 is MNHNY and CDR2 is SVGAGI (reference sequence). The CDR3 is 12 amino acids. The CDR3 bases are TGTGCCAGCAGTTACCCTCCCGGCGAGCAGTACTTC. It codes for CASSYPPGEQYF.

This clonotype was seen a single time. This chain connects TRBV27 to TRBJ2-1; TRBD2 matches at 12 bases. The assigned J gene may be wrong: the sequence end matches TRBJ2-7 better. The CDR3 contains 17 residues. CDR1 is MNHEY and CDR2 is SMNVEV in the germline V gene (reference sequence). CDR3 DNA: TGTGCCAGCAGCCGGACTAGCGGGATTGAGTCCTACAATGAGCAGTACTTC. Its protein product is CASSRTSGIESYNEQYF.

CDR3 bases: TGTGCCAGCAGCTTTGGACTAGCGGGATCCGGGGAGCTGTTTTTT. It encodes CASSFGLAGSGELFF. The chain couples TRBV7-2 to TRBJ2-2, with 12 nucleotides matching TRBD2. V lost 3 bases, J lost 6 bases, and 2 bases stayed unmatched. Germline V gene data show CDR1 as SGHTA and CDR2 as FQGNSA. This CDR3 contains 15 residues.